This T cell receptor (beta chain) was profiled in a study of cytomegalovirus exposure and HLA in healthy donors. Turning to the study itself: Most donors, more than 80% of around 400 genotyped, fell in the Caucasian-associated ancestry cluster. Whole-study findings and limits: Specificity for CMV antigens was confirmed in vitro for three of the CMV-associated chains. A later analysis by the authors found several of the most significant clusters apparently linked to common viral pathogens.

This clone was seen only once. Its antigen is not known. PCR involved 60 Vbeta and 13 Jbeta primers. The table came from immunoSEQ multiplex PCR; TCRdb's copy has only in-frame clones and leaves some out. The sample contains about 170,000 clones, around 80% of which appear only once. The CDR3 consists of 16 residues. Germline values: CDR1 MNHNY, CDR2 SVGAGI (reference sequence). The ends were cut back, 0 bases at V and 1 base at J, with 12 bases in the middle. What was sequenced was PBMCs. This TCR derives from a woman aged 45 to 65 in good health and CMV-seropositive. V and J are TRBV6-6 and TRBJ1-1, with a tentative D call TRBD1 (5 bases). The CDR3 sequence is CASSYSRGNGNTEAFF. The DNA for the CDR3 is TGTGCCAGCAGTTACTCCCGGGGGAACGGGAACACTGAAGCTTTCTTT.